The TCR beta chain described here comes from a study of T-cell reconstitution after alpha-beta-depleted transplantation in children. Preparation of the TCRbeta library involved a method that used unique molecular identifiers. A single record per CDR3 protein comes from TCRdb applying MiXCR to the PCR reads. The sample shows about 610,000 distinct CDR3 sequences, more than 9% of them seen only once. V lost 4 bases and J lost 6; bases outside the gene matches: 5. This CDR3 comprises 13 residues. The germline V gene encodes CDR1 SGHRS and CDR2 YFSETQ. The material was PBMCs from the stem cell graft donor, obtained from the stem cell graft. The chain is built from TRBV5-1 and TRBJ2-7, with 9 positions matching TRBD1. The receptor was derived from a human donor who donated a stem cell graft to a child with acute myeloid leukemia. The CDR3 protein is CASSRTGVGEQYF. CDR3 sequence (DNA): TGCGCCAGCAGCCGGACAGGGGTAGGCGAGCAGTACTTC.